The 3 T cell receptor beta chains below come from one sample, sequenced in a study of metastatic and nonmetastatic thyroid tumors. MiXCR reprocessed the PCR reads for TCRdb. The table lists around 4,800 clones, about 22% of them singletons, with approximately 15% in the top ten. Nobody among the patients had been given any treatment before thyroid surgery. Sequencing was carried out using adjacent normal tissue. Every receptor here comes from a female donor with papillary thyroid cancer or a benign thyroid nodule (not recorded which). Some clones in this sample may be carry-over from other donors' samples.

This clone was found many times. V and J are TRBV7-9 and TRBJ2-5; maybe TRBD1 (5 bases). There are 13 residues in the CDR3. Germline values: CDR1 SEHNR, CDR2 FQNEAQ (reference sequence). The V gene lost 5 bases and the J gene lost 3 bases, with 10 bases spanning the gap. The CDR3 DNA is TGTGCCAGCAGCCGGACATCCGAAGAGACCCAGTACTTC. Protein sequence: CASSRTSEETQYF.

This clone has just a few counts. This chain connects TRBV11-1 to TRBJ2-3; 16 bases are a match to TRBD2. V lost 4 bases to trimming and J lost 2 bases; unmatched junction nucleotides: 6. In germline, CDR1 is SGHAT, CDR2 FQDESV (reference sequence). The CDR3 contains 18 residues. In DNA form, the CDR3 reads TGTGCCAGCAGCTCGGGACTAGCGGGGGGGAGGATCACAGATACGCAGTATTTT. It translates to CASSSGLAGGRITDTQYF.

This clone qualifies as medium-sized. This chain uses TRBV27 with TRBJ2-3, with no clear D. V dropped 3 bases and J dropped 1 base, with 11 bases sitting between them. This CDR3 has 15 amino acids. Germline CDR1 is MNHEY and CDR2 is SMNVEV (reference sequence). The CDR3 here is CASSFSYPGTDTQYF. CDR3 sequence (DNA): TGTGCCAGCAGTTTCTCATACCCAGGCACAGATACGCAGTATTTT.